This T cell receptor (beta chain) was sequenced during a study of cytomegalovirus exposure and HLA in healthy donors. Study-level information: For the approximately 420 genotyped donors, roughly 80% fell within the Caucasian-associated ancestry cluster.

General study findings and limits: Most TCR beta V segments were productive about 90% or about 30% of the time in an earlier analysis. Reportedly, fewer N-insertions than the roughly 690-donor mean appeared in an Asian-associated ancestry cluster in a later analysis. Listed as cytomegalovirus-associated were 170 or so TCR beta chains.

As concerns this clone: What it binds is unknown.

In the PCR, 60 Vbeta and 13 Jbeta primers were used. Clones were sequenced by immunoSEQ multiplex PCR, and TCRdb holds only the in-frame ones, with some missing. The sample yields tens of thousands of clones, more than 60% seen once. The CDR3 contains 17 residues. CDR1 is SGHNT, CDR2 YYREEE, per germline (reference sequence). J was trimmed by 5 bases and V by 3 bases; bases with no gene match: 13. The sequence came from a man aged 30 to 45 in good health and CMV-seronegative. Sequenced: PBMCs. The chain couples TRBV5-4 to TRBJ2-3, with TRBD2 matching 9 bases. This chain's CDR3 is CASSSAGGRGFLDTQYF. CDR3 nucleotides: TGTGCCAGCAGCTCGGCGGGGGGGCGGGGATTCTTAGATACGCAGTATTTT.